Presented here are 3 T cell receptor beta chains from one specimen sequenced in a study of T cells after yellow fever vaccination. TCRdb reprocessed the 5' RACE reads with MiXCR, giving one entry per CDR3 protein. The repertoire holds 100,000 to 150,000 distinct CDR3 sequences, more than 6.5% seen once, with nearly 2.5% in the top ten. The sample consisted of CD4+ T cells sorted from PBMCs, taken 9 to 11 days after the first yellow fever vaccination. All receptors come from a man aged 18 to 35 who received the YFV17D yellow fever vaccine.

This clonotype has a handful of counts. CDR3 amino acids: CASSVGRGSRSHETQYF. The DNA for the CDR3 is TGTGCCAGCAGCGTAGGGCGGGGGAGCCGGAGCCATGAGACCCAGTACTTC. The chain couples TRBV7-2 to TRBJ2-5; 7 bases line up with TRBD2. Germline CDR1 reads SGHTA; CDR2 reads FQGNSA. Trimming cost V 5 bases and J 5 bases; bases outside gene matches: 17. The CDR3 has 17 amino acids.

As for this clonotype: This may come from a read error, since a much larger clone is one base off. V usage is TRBV5-1 and J usage is TRBJ2-3; 9 bases map to TRBD1. The CDR3 runs to 16 residues. Per germline, CDR1 SGHRS and CDR2 YFSETQ. The DNA of the CDR3 is TGCGGCAGCAGCTTCGGACAGGGGTTTAGCACAGATACGCAGTATTTT. Protein product: CGSSFGQGFSTDTQYF.

This clonotype was recorded at least ten times. This chain connects TRBV2 to TRBJ2-3, with 7 bases aligning to TRBD2. The CDR3 sequence is 15 residues long. The ends lost 7 bases at V and 5 bases at J; junction bases unmatched: 12. Germline CDR1 SNHLY, CDR2 FYNNEI. The chain's CDR3 is CASKRLASRLDTQYF. In nucleotides, the CDR3 is TGTGCCAGCAAAAGACTAGCCTCGCGTTTAGATACGCAGTATTTT.